A single sample is the source of the 30 T cell receptor beta chains below, sequenced in a study of shared clonotypes between healthy human individuals. Naive CD8 cells, CD45RO-negative and positively selected for CCR7, excluded terminally differentiated effector memory CD45RA+ cells. Produced via immunoSEQ multiplex PCR; TCRdb's table is partial and in-frame only. The table includes more than 2 million clones, approximately 94% detected once. Material for sequencing was naive CD8+ T cells sorted from blood. The source of these receptors is a young man in good health.

The chain has TRBV9 and TRBJ2-3, with a tentative D call TRBD2 (6 bases). Germline CDR1 SGDLS, CDR2 YYNGEE. This CDR3 is 16 amino acids long. V was pared by 0 bases and J by 6 bases, with 17 bases between. CDR3 nucleotides: TGTGCCAGCAGCGTAGCTGTTAGCGGAGATGGGGATACGCAGTATTTT. Protein: CASSVAVSGDGDTQYF.

The chain employs TRBV6-4 and TRBJ2-7, with TRBD1 matching 7 bases. This CDR3 is 13 amino acids long. Germline CDR1 and CDR2: MRHNA and SNTAGT. J was trimmed by 4 bases and V by 6 bases; bases with no gene match: 6. CDR3 in DNA: TGTGCCAGCAGACCGACAGGGTATTACGAGCAGTACTTC. Translated: CASRPTGYYEQYF.

The chain has TRBV2 and TRBJ2-7; D possibly corresponds to TRBD1 (6 bases). The CDR3 spans 17 residues. V gave up 6 bases and J gave up 5 bases, with 26 bases separating them. Germline V lookup: CDR1 SNHLY, CDR2 FYNNEI. This chain's CDR3 is CASRETSFRGLHDEQYF. The CDR3 nucleotides are TGTGCCAGCAGAGAAACCTCCTTCAGGGGTCTTCACGACGAGCAGTACTTC.

The V and J genes are TRBV10-2 and TRBJ1-2; D may be TRBD1 (5 bases). The V end lost 0 bases, the J end lost 6 bases, and 5 bases lay between the germline ends. This CDR3 is built from 12 residues. Germline-derived CDR1 and CDR2 are WSHSY and SAAADI. This chain's CDR3 is CASSESGHGYTF. CDR3 in DNA: TGCGCCAGCAGTGAGTCGGGGCATGGCTACACCTTC.

On this clone: Other DNA sequences of this sample code for an identical CDR3. This chain uses TRBV29-1 with TRBJ1-1, with D tentatively TRBD1 (6 bases). CDR1 SQVTM and CDR2 ANQGSEA come from the germline V gene. The germline V and J ends were trimmed by 6 bases and 3 bases, with 8 bases remaining between them. The CDR3 is made up of 11 amino acids. This chain's CDR3 is CSVGADTEAFF. The CDR3 nucleotides read TGCAGCGTGGGGGCTGACACTGAAGCTTTCTTT.

This sequence joins TRBV27 and TRBJ2-5, with 7 bases lining up with TRBD2. The CDR3 extends over 17 amino acids. CDR1 and CDR2 (germline): MNHEY, SMNVEV (reference sequence). With V trimmed by 3 bases and J by 5 bases, 15 bases remained unmatched. As DNA, the CDR3 is TGTGCCAGCAGTTTGGGGACGCCGGGGGAGGGGACTGAGACCCAGTACTTC. It codes for CASSLGTPGEGTETQYF.

This sequence joins TRBV2 and TRBJ2-7; D may be TRBD1 (6 bases). V was cut by 5 bases and J by 5 bases, with 16 bases left in between. CDR1 SNHLY and CDR2 FYNNEI come from the germline V gene. CDR3 length equals 14 residues. The CDR3 region has the DNA TGTGCCAGCAGTTCTCTCCAGGGGATGAACGAGCAGTACTTC. It is translated as CASSSLQGMNEQYF. The complete variable domain, with remaining parts taken from reference TRBV2 and TRBJ2-7, reads EPEVTQTPSHQVTQMGQEVILRCVPISNHLYFYWYRQILGQKVEFLVSFYNNEISEKSEIFDDQFSVERPDGSNFTLKIRSTKLEDSAMYFCASSSLQGMNEQYFGPGTRLTVT.

The CDR3 protein is CASRWTGGWAGELFF. CDR3 DNA sequence: TGTGCCAGCAGGTGGACAGGGGGGTGGGCCGGGGAGCTGTTTTTT. The chain has TRBV6-5 and TRBJ2-2, with 10 bases aligning to TRBD1. Germline CDR1 is MNHEY and CDR2 is SVGAGI. CDR3 length: 15 residues. V dropped 6 bases and J dropped 6; count of bases not matched to a gene: 7.

The rearrangement links TRBV13 to TRBJ2-3; D may be TRBD1 or TRBD2 (5 bases each). Germline CDR1 is PRHDT and CDR2 is FYEKMQ (reference sequence). The CDR3 is 17 residues long. Between the trimmed V and J ends, which lost 2 bases and 2 bases, there was a span of 17 bases. CDR3 protein: CASSLTTGTGLTDTQYF. CDR3 bases: TGTGCCAGCAGCTTAACCACCGGGACCGGGCTCACAGATACGCAGTATTTT.

The chain has TRBV7-2 and TRBJ1-5; 11 positions agree with TRBD1. The V gene end was trimmed by 4 bases and the J gene end by 8 bases; junction bases not matched to a gene: 10. The germline gives CDR1 SGHTA, CDR2 FQGNSA. This CDR3 has 16 amino acids. This chain's CDR3 is CASSSQGQGGWEPQHF. CDR3 DNA sequence: TGTGCCAGCAGCTCCCAGGGACAGGGGGGCTGGGAGCCCCAGCATTTT.

As for this clone: The junction does not match germline at one end; this may be a read error. The chain couples TRBV5-1 to TRBJ1-2; 7 bases align to TRBD1. The germline CDR1 and CDR2 sequences are SGHRS and YFSETQ. This CDR3 spans 13 amino acids. CDR3 residues: CASSEGANYGCTF. The CDR3 DNA sequence: TGCGCCAGCAGCGAGGGGGCTAACTATGGCTGCACCTTC.

For this clone: The sample contains more than one DNA sequence encoding this CDR3. The rearrangement links TRBV5-1 to TRBJ1-1; D possibly corresponds to TRBD1 (6 bases). This CDR3 comprises 12 residues. Trimming stripped 5 bases from V and 1 base from J, with 6 bases between. In germline, CDR1 is SGHRS, CDR2 YFSETQ. CDR3 sequence reads: CASRTGNTEAFF. In DNA, the CDR3 is TGCGCCAGCAGGACAGGGAACACTGAAGCTTTCTTT.

CDR3 DNA sequence: TGCAGCGTTGAAGGGCTAGCGGGGATCAATGAGCAGTTCTTC. Encoded protein: CSVEGLAGINEQFF. The chain carries TRBV29-1 and TRBJ2-1; TRBD2 matches 9 bases. Germline loops: CDR1 SQVTM, CDR2 ANQGSEA. The CDR3 contains 14 residues. The V and J ends lost 1 base and 6 bases, in that order; junction bases with no gene match: 4.

The CDR3 coding sequence is TGTGCCAGCAGCTTCCGGGACAGACCTTGGGAGCAGTTCTTC. Translating it yields CASSFRDRPWEQFF. The chain couples TRBV7-8 to TRBJ2-1; 7 bases agree with TRBD1. The CDR3 sequence is 14 residues long. Germline V gene data show CDR1 as SGHVS and CDR2 as FQNEAQ. Trimming took 3 bases from V and 10 from J; bases not matched to a gene: 9.

The chain is built from TRBV27 and TRBJ2-1, with 13 bases fitting TRBD2. Looked up from germline, CDR1 is MNHEY and CDR2 is SMNVEV (reference sequence). The CDR3 consists of 16 residues. Losses at the gene ends were 5 bases for V and 8 bases for J; bases not matched to a gene: 9. The CDR3 here is CASSLTSGGPVHEQFF. The DNA for the CDR3 is TGTGCCAGCAGTCTGACTAGCGGGGGGCCTGTCCATGAGCAGTTCTTC.

J is TRBJ2-7 and V is TRBV7-9; D might be TRBD1 (6 bases). In germline, CDR1 is SEHNR, CDR2 FQNEAQ (reference sequence). The CDR3 totals 16 residues. Trimming took 10 bases from V and 5 from J, leaving 27 bases between them. As DNA, the CDR3 is TGTGCCACCAGTAGGGCCTCGGCAGGGGTTCCCCACGAGCAGTACTTC. Translating gives CATSRASAGVPHEQYF.

The chain links TRBV5-6 to TRBJ2-3; 13 bases agree with TRBD2. The CDR3 is 17 residues long. Per germline, CDR1 SGHDT and CDR2 YYEEEE. Trimming removed 4 bases from V and 0 bases from J; junction bases left unmatched: 5. The CDR3: CASSLGLAGPSTDTQYF. CDR3 DNA sequence: TGTGCCAGCAGCCTGGGACTAGCGGGGCCCAGCACAGATACGCAGTATTTT. The full variable domain, rest sourced from reference TRBV5-6 and TRBJ2-3, is DAGVTQSPTHLIKTRGQQVTLRCSPKSGHDTVSWYQQALGQGPQFIFQYYEEEERQRGNFPDRFSGHQFPNYSSELNVNALLLGDSALYLCASSLGLAGPSTDTQYFGPGTRLTVL.

The CDR3 spells CASSQAGGLSGELFF. In DNA, the CDR3 is TGCGCCAGCAGCCAGGCGGGAGGGTTGTCCGGGGAGCTGTTTTTT. The chain links TRBV4-1 to TRBJ2-2; 9 bases align to TRBD2. This CDR3 region has 15 residues. Germline V lookup: CDR1 MGHRA, CDR2 YSYEKL. J gave up 6 bases and V 3 bases, and 5 bases lay outside the gene matches.

V usage is TRBV7-9 and J usage is TRBJ1-1, with 7 bases fitting TRBD1. The CDR3 sequence is 17 residues long. CDR1 SEHNR and CDR2 FQNEAQ come from the germline V gene (reference sequence). J gave up 1 base and V 8 bases, and 16 bases lay outside the gene matches. Written as DNA, the CDR3 is TGTGCCAGCGTATCCCCCCCCACGACAGGGCCGAACACTGAAGCTTTCTTT. Its protein is CASVSPPTTGPNTEAFF.

The CDR3 nucleotides are TGTGCCAGCAGTTTAGGGGAGGGGAGTCTTGGCTACACCTTC. Protein: CASSLGEGSLGYTF. The chain has TRBV28 and TRBJ1-2; maybe TRBD1 (5 bases). CDR3 length: 14 residues. Trimming removed 2 bases from V and 7 bases from J, with 14 bases in between. CDR1 is MDHEN and CDR2 is SYDVKM in the germline V gene.

The chain has TRBV19 and TRBJ1-6; D gene ambiguous. The CDR3 consists of 16 residues. Germline lookup yields CDR1 LNHDA and CDR2 SQIVND (reference sequence). V lost 3 bases, J lost 0 bases, and 9 bases lay in between. The CDR3 bases are TGTGCCAGTAGTATTTTTGATAGCTCCTATAATTCACCCCTCCACTTT. This encodes CASSIFDSSYNSPLHF.

This rearrangement joins TRBV29-1 to TRBJ1-2; TRBD1 matches 8 bases. The CDR3 contains 13 residues. J lost 8 bases, V lost 4 bases, and 9 bases had no gene match. Germline CDR1 SQVTM, CDR2 ANQGSEA. The CDR3 DNA reads TGCAGCGTTGGCGGACAGGGAGGGGTCGGCTACACCTTC. This gives the protein CSVGGQGGVGYTF.

The CDR3 sequence: CASSLKNQGDEKLFF. CDR3 DNA sequence: TGTGCCAGCAGCCTAAAGAACCAGGGGGATGAAAAACTGTTTTTT. The rearrangement joins TRBV5-4 to TRBJ1-4, with 7 bases identical to TRBD1. There are 15 residues in the CDR3. CDR1 and CDR2 (germline): SGHNT, YYREEE (reference sequence). V trimming: 4 bases; J trimming: 6 bases; junction bases outside the gene matches: 9.

Regarding this clone: The sample holds other DNA sequences that translate to the same CDR3. This chain joins TRBV2 and TRBJ1-2; D gene unclear. Deletions cut 0 bases from V and 3 bases from J, with 8 bases between. The germline V gene has CDR1 SNHLY and CDR2 FYNNEI. This CDR3 has 14 amino acids. The CDR3, as DNA: TGTGCCAGCAGTGAAGCGCTTGGAGACTATGGCTACACCTTC. Translated: CASSEALGDYGYTF.

The chain carries TRBV6-6 and TRBJ1-5; D is ambiguous. The CDR3 extends over 12 amino acids. CDR1 is MNHNY, CDR2 SVGAGI, per germline (reference sequence). V was pared by 2 bases and J by 9 bases, with 8 bases between. CDR3 amino acids: CASSYGASPQHF. The CDR3 nucleotides read TGTGCCAGCAGTTACGGTGCGTCGCCCCAGCATTTT.

This chain uses TRBV11-2 with TRBJ1-5; unclear D gene. Germline V gives CDR1 SGHAT, CDR2 FQNNGV. The CDR3 contains 15 residues. Trimming took 0 bases from V and 0 from J, leaving 6 bases between them. CDR3 DNA sequence: TGTGCCAGCAGCTTAGACAGTTATAGCAATCAGCCCCAGCATTTT. It is translated as CASSLDSYSNQPQHF. The full variable domain, with the rest looked up from reference TRBV11-2 and TRBJ1-5, is EAGVAQSPRYKIIEKRQSVAFWCNPISGHATLYWYQQILGQGPKLLIQFQNNGVVDDSQLPKDRFSAERLKGVDSTLKIQPAKLEDSAVYLCASSLDSYSNQPQHFGDGTRLSIL.

The genes are TRBV28 and TRBJ2-5, with D possibly matching TRBD2 (7 bases). The ends were cut back, 5 bases at V and 1 base at J, with 11 bases in the middle. This CDR3 comprises 14 residues. Germline loops: CDR1 MDHEN, CDR2 SYDVKM. The CDR3, as DNA: TGTGCCAGCAGTGGCGGGGGCCTCCAAGAGACCCAGTACTTC. Its translation: CASSGGGLQETQYF.

This chain joins TRBV18 and TRBJ2-7; maybe TRBD1 (6 bases). Germline V gene data show CDR1 as KGHSH and CDR2 as LQKENI. V was shortened by 3 bases and J by 0 bases, with 15 bases between the two germline ends. This CDR3 is 16 amino acids long. CDR3 coding DNA: TGTGCCAGCTCACCCCCGCCAGGGGTGGCCTCCTACGAGCAGTACTTC. Amino acid sequence: CASSPPPGVASYEQYF.

The chain couples TRBV19 to TRBJ2-3, with unresolved D. There are 15 residues in the CDR3. Germline V lookup: CDR1 LNHDA, CDR2 SQIVND (reference sequence). V was cut by 3 bases and J by 6 bases, with 16 bases left in between. The CDR3 sequence: CASSIDFGDLDTQYF. In DNA, the CDR3 is TGTGCCAGTAGTATCGACTTTGGCGACCTCGATACGCAGTATTTT.

V is TRBV6-4 and J is TRBJ1-2; D is unresolved. This CDR3 spans 14 amino acids. Germline loops: CDR1 MRHNA, CDR2 SNTAGT. Trimming cost V 2 bases and J 8 bases, with 15 bases left between them. The CDR3 nucleotides are TGTGCCAGCAGTGACACGAATAGTGTGACGGGCTACACCTTC. It yields the protein CASSDTNSVTGYTF.